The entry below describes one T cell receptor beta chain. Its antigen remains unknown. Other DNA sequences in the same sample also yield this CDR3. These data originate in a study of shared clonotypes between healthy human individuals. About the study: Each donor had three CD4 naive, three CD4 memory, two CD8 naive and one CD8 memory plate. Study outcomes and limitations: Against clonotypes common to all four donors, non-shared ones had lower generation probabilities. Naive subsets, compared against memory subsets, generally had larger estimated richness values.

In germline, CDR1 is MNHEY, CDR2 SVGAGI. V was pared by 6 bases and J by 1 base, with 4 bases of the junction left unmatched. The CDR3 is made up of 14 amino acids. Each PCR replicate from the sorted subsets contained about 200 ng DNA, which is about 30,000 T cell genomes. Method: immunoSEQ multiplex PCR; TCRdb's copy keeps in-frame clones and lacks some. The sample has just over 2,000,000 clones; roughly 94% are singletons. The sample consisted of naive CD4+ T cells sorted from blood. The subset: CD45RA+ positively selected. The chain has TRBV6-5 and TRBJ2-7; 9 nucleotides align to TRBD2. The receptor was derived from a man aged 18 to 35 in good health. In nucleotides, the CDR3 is TGTGCCAGCAGCCCCCTAGCGGGGTCCTACGAGCAGTACTTC. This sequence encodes CASSPLAGSYEQYF.